Each of the 25 T cell receptor beta chains below was sequenced from the same sample in a study of shared clonotypes between healthy human individuals. CD8 cells regarded as naive lacked CD45RO, were positively chosen for CCR7, and omitted terminally differentiated effector memory CD45RA+ cells. Measured with immunoSEQ multiplex PCR; TCRdb has only the in-frame clones, and not every one. The table has 2 million or so clones, less than 95% seen once. The source material was naive CD8+ T cells sorted from blood. The receptors were gathered from a young man in good health.

The chain couples TRBV27 to TRBJ2-7, with D possibly being TRBD2 (6 bases). The CDR3 runs to 16 residues. The V end was cut by 3 bases, the J end by 0 bases, with 15 bases between. Germline V gene data show CDR1 as MNHEY and CDR2 as SMNVEV (reference sequence). CDR3 DNA sequence: TGTGCCAGCAGTTTGGGGGGTCCAGGGTTCTCCTACGAGCAGTACTTC. Translation gives CASSLGGPGFSYEQYF.

The chain employs TRBV11-2 and TRBJ2-7; 9 bases are shared with TRBD2. The CDR3 covers 16 residues. The V gene's germline CDR1 is SGHAT and CDR2 FQNNGV. Unmatched junction bases numbered 8, after V lost 1 base and J lost 4 bases. The CDR3 sequence: CASSLVLGAGGYEQYF. The CDR3 DNA reads as TGTGCCAGCAGCTTAGTTCTTGGAGCGGGGGGATACGAGCAGTACTTC.

V usage is TRBV15 and J usage is TRBJ2-7; no clear D gene. The CDR3 has 15 amino acids. V lost 0 bases, J lost 2 bases, and 11 bases lay in between. CDR1 and CDR2 (germline): LNHNV, YYDKDF (reference sequence). This CDR3 is CATSRDRAYAYEQYF. In DNA, the CDR3 is TGTGCCACCAGCAGAGATCGGGCGTATGCCTACGAGCAGTACTTC.

Details on this clone: The same CDR3 arises from other DNA sequences in this sample as well. This sequence joins TRBV9 and TRBJ2-1; 9 bases match TRBD1. This CDR3 spans 15 amino acids. Per the germline V gene, CDR1 is SGDLS and CDR2 is YYNGEE. V dropped 0 bases and J dropped 7; count of bases not matched to a gene: 5. In DNA form, the CDR3 reads TGTGCCAGCAGCGTAGAAGGGACAGGGCGGAATGAGCAGTTCTTC. The encoded protein is CASSVEGTGRNEQFF. Full variable domain (rest looked up from reference TRBV9 and TRBJ2-1): DSGVTQTPKHLITATGQRVTLRCSPRSGDLSVYWYQQSLDQGLQFLIQYYNGEERAKGNILERFSAQQFPDLHSELNLSSLELGDSALYFCASSVEGTGRNEQFFGPGTRLTVL.

The chain combines TRBV9 with TRBJ2-5; D possibly corresponds to TRBD2 (7 bases). Germline V gives CDR1 SGDLS, CDR2 YYNGEE. The CDR3 runs to 15 residues. Trimming pared 4 bases from V and 1 base from J, leaving 14 bases between. CDR3 sequence: CASSSTGGLQETQYF. CDR3 nucleotide sequence: TGTGCCAGCAGCTCGACGGGGGGCCTCCAAGAGACCCAGTACTTC.

The chain uses TRBV27 and TRBJ2-1; 11 nucleotides agree with TRBD2. The germline CDR1 and CDR2 sequences are MNHEY and SMNVEV (reference sequence). V was pared by 2 bases and J by 4 bases, with 4 bases of the junction left unmatched. This CDR3 comprises 16 residues. The CDR3 here is CASSLGTSGFYNEQFF. The CDR3 nucleotides are TGTGCCAGCAGTTTAGGGACTAGCGGATTTTACAATGAGCAGTTCTTC.

The gene calls are TRBV7-3 and TRBJ1-3; D is ambiguous. Between the trimmed V and J ends, which lost 4 bases and 0 bases, there was a span of 10 bases. The germline gives CDR1 SGHTA, CDR2 FQGTGA. The CDR3 has 15 residues. CDR3 region: CASSSDGNSGNTIYF. In DNA, the CDR3 is TGTGCCAGCAGCTCGGACGGAAACTCTGGAAACACCATATATTTT. Full variable domain (missing parts from reference TRBV7-3 and TRBJ1-3): GAGVSQTPSNKVTEKGKYVELRCDPISGHTALYWYRQSLGQGPEFLIYFQGTGAADDSGLPNDRFFAVRPEGSVSTLKIQRTERGDSAVYLCASSSDGNSGNTIYFGEGSWLTVV.

This chain's CDR3 is CASSSPTYSPLHF. Here the CDR3 DNA reads TGTGCCAGCAGCTCACCCACCTATTCACCCCTCCACTTT. The V gene is TRBV7-8, the J gene TRBJ1-6; the D is unclear. V gave up 4 bases and J gave up 8 bases, with 9 bases separating them. The CDR3 is 13 residues long. Germline V lookup: CDR1 SGHVS, CDR2 FQNEAQ. Full variable domain (rest looked up from reference TRBV7-8 and TRBJ1-6): GAGVSQSPRYKVAKRGQDVALRCDPISGHVSLFWYQQALGQGPEFLTYFQNEAQLDKSGLPSDRFFAERPEGSVSTLKIQRTQQEDSAVYLCASSSPTYSPLHFGNGTRLTVT.

This chain uses TRBV29-1 with TRBJ1-1; D call uncertain. Trimming left V 7 bases short and J 1 base short, with 7 bases between. Per the germline V gene, CDR1 is SQVTM and CDR2 is ANQGSEA. The length of the CDR3 is 11 residues. CDR3 sequence reads: CSAPQNTEAFF. Written as DNA, the CDR3 is TGCAGCGCCCCGCAGAACACTGAAGCTTTCTTT.

This clone was detected once. The chain employs TRBV28 and TRBJ2-7; D may be TRBD1 (6 bases). The CDR3 spans 13 residues. The germline gives CDR1 MDHEN, CDR2 SYDVKM. V was cut by 10 bases and J by 3 bases, with 16 bases left in between. The CDR3 spells CATREQGNYEQYF. CDR3 nucleotides: TGTGCCACCAGGGAACAGGGCAACTACGAGCAGTACTTC.

The gene calls are TRBV6-5 and TRBJ2-1; either TRBD1 or TRBD2 may fit D (5 bases each). The V end lost 8 bases, the J end lost 5 bases, and 16 bases lay between the germline ends. The CDR3 has 14 amino acids. In germline, CDR1 is MNHEY, CDR2 SVGAGI. The CDR3 here is CASAGTVLNNEQFF. The DNA for the CDR3 is TGTGCCAGCGCCGGGACGGTCCTTAACAATGAGCAGTTCTTC.

In its sample, this clone was seen once. The rearrangement joins TRBV19 to TRBJ2-7; no firm D call. CDR1 LNHDA and CDR2 SQIVND come from the germline V gene (reference sequence). CDR3 length: 13 residues. The V gene lost 5 bases and the J gene lost 0 bases, with 8 bases spanning the gap. Here the CDR3 DNA reads TGTGCCAGTAGTGTCGGCATCTCCTACGAGCAGTACTTC. This encodes CASSVGISYEQYF.

V gene TRBV29-1 combines with J gene TRBJ1-1; TRBD1 matches at 7 bases. The V segment lost 6 bases and the J segment 3 bases; nucleotides outside the gene matches: 7. There are 13 residues in the CDR3. Germline V gene lookup returns CDR1 SQVTM and CDR2 ANQGSEA. The CDR3 is CSVAGGPDTEAFF. In DNA, the CDR3 is TGCAGCGTCGCAGGGGGTCCGGACACTGAAGCTTTCTTT.

V is TRBV6-6 and J is TRBJ2-3; 8 positions match TRBD1. V was clipped by 6 bases and J by 4 bases; unmatched bases: 6. Germline V lookup: CDR1 MNHNY, CDR2 SVGAGI (reference sequence). The CDR3 runs to 14 residues. The CDR3 DNA reads as TGTGCCAGCAGCGGACAGGGAATTCCAGATACGCAGTATTTT. This gives the protein CASSGQGIPDTQYF.

This chain uses TRBV2 with TRBJ2-2, with D uncertain. V was cut by 7 bases and J by 4 bases, with 10 bases left in between. The CDR3 spans 13 residues. From germline, CDR1 is SNHLY and CDR2 FYNNEI. The CDR3 bases are TGTGCCAGCATCCCCCGCAGCACCGGGGAGCTGTTTTTT. Its translation: CASIPRSTGELFF.

The chain recombines TRBV5-1 with TRBJ2-5; D not resolved. Trimming removed 7 bases at V and 2 bases at J, with 15 bases between. The CDR3 covers 14 residues. Germline lookup yields CDR1 SGHRS and CDR2 YFSETQ. In DNA form, the CDR3 reads TGCGCCAGCCTTCCTGACGCCTTTCAAGAGACCCAGTACTTC. It encodes CASLPDAFQETQYF.

The chain has TRBV7-9 and TRBJ2-2; D uncertain. Germline V gene lookup returns CDR1 SEHNR and CDR2 FQNEAQ (reference sequence). The CDR3 covers 13 residues. Trimming shortened V by 8 bases and J by 1 base, and 8 bases separated the two germline ends. CDR3 residues: CASLRRNTGELFF. The CDR3 DNA reads as TGTGCCAGCCTCCGTCGGAACACCGGGGAGCTGTTTTTT.

V and J are TRBV7-6 and TRBJ2-1, with TRBD2 identical over 9 bases. The CDR3 consists of 16 residues. The V gene's germline CDR1 is SGHVS and CDR2 FNYEAQ. The V segment lost 5 bases and the J segment 6 bases; nucleotides outside the gene matches: 11. CDR3: CASSLFSPTSGNEQFF. The CDR3, as DNA: TGTGCCAGCAGCCTCTTTTCACCGACTAGCGGCAATGAGCAGTTCTTC.

The table lists this clone with a few counts. The chain uses TRBV7-9 and TRBJ1-2; D gene ambiguous. This CDR3 has 13 residues. The V end lost 8 bases, the J end lost 1 base, and 11 bases lay between the germline ends. The V gene's germline CDR1 is SEHNR and CDR2 FQNEAQ (reference sequence). CDR3 sequence: CASASGVNYGYTF. The CDR3 DNA reads TGTGCCAGCGCTTCGGGCGTTAACTATGGCTACACCTTC.

V is TRBV7-9 and J is TRBJ2-3, with 8 nucleotides matching TRBD2. This CDR3 contains 15 residues. The germline CDR1 and CDR2 sequences are SEHNR and FQNEAQ (reference sequence). The ends lost 3 bases at V and 1 base at J; junction bases unmatched: 3. CDR3 sequence reads: CASSFALAGTDTQYF. CDR3 sequence (DNA): TGTGCCAGCAGCTTCGCACTAGCGGGCACAGATACGCAGTATTTT.

The V gene is TRBV6-1, the J gene TRBJ1-2, with a tentative D call TRBD1 (5 bases). Germline V CDR1 and CDR2: MNHNS, SASEGT. This CDR3 comprises 14 residues. V was pared by 6 bases and J by 4 bases, with 15 bases between. In nucleotides, the CDR3 is TGTGCCAGCAGATTCTCCCGGGACCCCTATGGCTACACCTTC. Residues: CASRFSRDPYGYTF.

A single count supports this clone. This chain links TRBV5-1 with TRBJ2-2; TRBD2 matches at 8 bases. Germline lookup yields CDR1 SGHRS and CDR2 YFSETQ. The CDR3 extends over 16 amino acids. The V segment lost 0 bases and the J segment 3 bases; nucleotides outside the gene matches: 4. CDR3 in amino acids: CASSLVSGADTGELFF. The CDR3 DNA sequence: TGCGCCAGCAGCTTGGTTAGCGGGGCCGACACCGGGGAGCTGTTTTTT.

V gene TRBV12-5 combines with J gene TRBJ2-3; TRBD2 matches at 12 bases. J gave up 6 bases and V 1 base, and 2 bases lay outside the gene matches. CDR1 is LGHNT and CDR2 is FRNRAP in the germline V gene. The CDR3 loop spans 15 amino acids. This chain's CDR3 is CASGLGTSGGDTQYF. The DNA of the CDR3 is TGTGCTAGTGGTTTGGGCACTAGCGGGGGGGATACGCAGTATTTT. Looking up the rest from reference TRBV12-5 and TRBJ2-3 gives the full variable domain: DARVTQTPRHKVTEMGQEVTMRCQPILGHNTVFWYRQTMMQGLELLAYFRNRAPLDDSGMPKDRFSAEMPDATLATLKIQPSEPRDSAVYFCASGLGTSGGDTQYFGPGTRLTVL.

Details on this clone: This CDR3 is also generated by other DNA sequences in the sample. The rearrangement uses TRBV28 and TRBJ2-1; no firm D call. CDR3 size: 14 residues. The V end lost 6 bases, the J end lost 0 bases, and 9 bases lay between the germline ends. CDR1 is MDHEN, CDR2 SYDVKM, per germline. CDR3 DNA: TGTGCCAGCAGCCTAGTAAGCTCCTACAATGAGCAGTTCTTC. This codes for CASSLVSSYNEQFF.

As to this clone: The sample contains more than one DNA sequence encoding this CDR3. The rearrangement uses TRBV7-9 and TRBJ2-1, with D possibly being TRBD2 (6 bases). Per the germline V gene, CDR1 is SEHNR and CDR2 is FQNEAQ (reference sequence). The CDR3 consists of 11 residues. V dropped 3 bases and J dropped 9 bases, with 6 bases sitting between them. The CDR3 protein is CASSFGGEQFF. Here the CDR3 DNA reads TGTGCCAGCAGCTTCGGGGGTGAGCAGTTCTTC.